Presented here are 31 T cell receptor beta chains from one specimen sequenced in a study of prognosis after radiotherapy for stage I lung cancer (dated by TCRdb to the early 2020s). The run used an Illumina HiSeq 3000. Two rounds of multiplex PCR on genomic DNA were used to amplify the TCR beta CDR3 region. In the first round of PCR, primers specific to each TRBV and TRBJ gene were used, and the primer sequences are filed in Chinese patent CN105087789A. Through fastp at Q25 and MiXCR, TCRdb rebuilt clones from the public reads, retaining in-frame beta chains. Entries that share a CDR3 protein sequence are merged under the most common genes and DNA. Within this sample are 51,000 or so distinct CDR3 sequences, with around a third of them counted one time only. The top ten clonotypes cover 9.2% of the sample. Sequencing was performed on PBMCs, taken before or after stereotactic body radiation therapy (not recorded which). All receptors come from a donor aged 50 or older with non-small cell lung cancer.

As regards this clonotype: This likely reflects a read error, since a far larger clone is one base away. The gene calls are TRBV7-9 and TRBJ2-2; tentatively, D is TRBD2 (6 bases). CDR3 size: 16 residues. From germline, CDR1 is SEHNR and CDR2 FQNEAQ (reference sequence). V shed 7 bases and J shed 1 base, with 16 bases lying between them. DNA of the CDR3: TGTGCCAGCACTCGCTGCGGGGCGGAGAACACCGGGGAGCTGTTTTTT. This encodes CASTRCGAENTGELFF.

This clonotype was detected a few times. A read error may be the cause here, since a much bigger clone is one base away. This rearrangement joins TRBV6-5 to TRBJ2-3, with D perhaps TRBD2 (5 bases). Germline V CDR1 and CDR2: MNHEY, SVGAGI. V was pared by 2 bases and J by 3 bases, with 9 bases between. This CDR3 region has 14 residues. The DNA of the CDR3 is TGTGCCAGCAGTTACCCGGGAAAGACAGATACGCAGTATTTT. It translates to CASSYPGKTDTQYF.

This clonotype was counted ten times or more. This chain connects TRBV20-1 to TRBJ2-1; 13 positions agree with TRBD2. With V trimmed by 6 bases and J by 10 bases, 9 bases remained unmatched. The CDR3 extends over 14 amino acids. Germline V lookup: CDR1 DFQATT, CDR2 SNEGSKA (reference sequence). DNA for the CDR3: TGCAGTGCGGCTACTAGCGGGAGGGCCAGCGAGCAGTTCTTC. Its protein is CSAATSGRASEQFF.

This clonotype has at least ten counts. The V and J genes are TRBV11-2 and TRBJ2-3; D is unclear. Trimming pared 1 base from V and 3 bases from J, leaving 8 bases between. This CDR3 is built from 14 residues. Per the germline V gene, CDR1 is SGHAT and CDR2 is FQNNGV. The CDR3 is CASSLGPGTDTQYF. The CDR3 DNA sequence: TGTGCCAGCAGCTTAGGACCAGGAACAGATACGCAGTATTTT.

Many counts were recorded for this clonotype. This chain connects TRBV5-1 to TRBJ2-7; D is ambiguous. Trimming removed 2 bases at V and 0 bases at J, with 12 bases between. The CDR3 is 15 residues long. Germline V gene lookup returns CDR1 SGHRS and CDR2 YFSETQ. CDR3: CASSLTPPNSYEQYF. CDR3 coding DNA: TGCGCCAGCAGCTTAACACCCCCCAACTCCTACGAGCAGTACTTC.

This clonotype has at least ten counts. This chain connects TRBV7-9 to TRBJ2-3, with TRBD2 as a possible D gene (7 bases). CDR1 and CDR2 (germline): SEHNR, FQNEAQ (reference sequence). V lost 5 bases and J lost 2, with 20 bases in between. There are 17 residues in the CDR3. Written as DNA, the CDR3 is TGTGCCAGCAGCACCGTTAGGGGGGGACATTACACAGATACGCAGTATTTT. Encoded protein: CASSTVRGGHYTDTQYF.

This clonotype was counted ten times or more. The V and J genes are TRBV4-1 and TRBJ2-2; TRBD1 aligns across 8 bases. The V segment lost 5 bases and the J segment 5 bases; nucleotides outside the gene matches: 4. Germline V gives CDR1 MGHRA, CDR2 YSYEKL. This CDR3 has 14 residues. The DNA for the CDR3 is TGCGCCAGCAGCGCGGGACAGGTGACCGGGGAGCTGTTTTTT. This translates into CASSAGQVTGELFF.

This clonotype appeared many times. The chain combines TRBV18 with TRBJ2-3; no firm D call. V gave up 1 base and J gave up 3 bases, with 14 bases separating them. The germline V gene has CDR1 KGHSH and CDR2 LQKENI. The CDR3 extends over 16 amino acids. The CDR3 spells CASSPRAILETDTQYF. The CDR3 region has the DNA TGTGCCAGCTCACCACGGGCTATTCTAGAGACAGATACGCAGTATTTT.

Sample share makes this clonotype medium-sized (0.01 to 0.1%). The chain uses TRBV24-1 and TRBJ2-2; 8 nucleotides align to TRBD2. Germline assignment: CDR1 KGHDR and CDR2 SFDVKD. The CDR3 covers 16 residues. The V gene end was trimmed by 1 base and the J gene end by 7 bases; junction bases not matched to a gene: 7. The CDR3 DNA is TGTGCCACCAGTGATTTTGAGCGGGAGATTGACGGGGAGCTGTTTTTT. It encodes CATSDFEREIDGELFF.

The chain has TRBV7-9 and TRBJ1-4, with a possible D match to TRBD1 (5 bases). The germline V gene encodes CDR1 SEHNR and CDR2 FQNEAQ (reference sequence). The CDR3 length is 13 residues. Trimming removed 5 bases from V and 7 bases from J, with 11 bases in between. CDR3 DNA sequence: TGTGCCAGCAGCCTACAGGCTACTGAAAAACTGTTTTTT. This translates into CASSLQATEKLFF.

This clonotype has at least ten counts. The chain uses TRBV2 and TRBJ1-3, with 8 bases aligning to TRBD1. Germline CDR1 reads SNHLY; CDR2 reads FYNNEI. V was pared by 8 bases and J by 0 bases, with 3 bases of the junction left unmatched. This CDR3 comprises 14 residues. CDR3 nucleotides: TGTGCCAGCCTGGGACAGGCCTCTGGAAACACCATATATTTT. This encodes CASLGQASGNTIYF.

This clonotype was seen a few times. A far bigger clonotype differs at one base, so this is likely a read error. The CDR3 nucleotides are TGTGCCAGCACCAGACAGGGGGCGACCTCCTATAATTCACCCTTCCACTTT. It yields the protein CASTRQGATSYNSPFHF. The chain has TRBV6-8 and TRBJ1-6, with 10 bases aligning to TRBD1. CDR1 is MNHGY, CDR2 SAAAGT, per germline. The CDR3 is made up of 17 amino acids.

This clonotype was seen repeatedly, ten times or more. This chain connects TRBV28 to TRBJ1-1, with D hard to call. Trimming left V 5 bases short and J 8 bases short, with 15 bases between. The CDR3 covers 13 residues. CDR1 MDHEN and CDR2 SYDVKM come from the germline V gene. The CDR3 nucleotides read TGTGCCAGCAGTCTCCCTACCCGGGCAGAAGCTTTCTTT. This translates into CASSLPTRAEAFF.

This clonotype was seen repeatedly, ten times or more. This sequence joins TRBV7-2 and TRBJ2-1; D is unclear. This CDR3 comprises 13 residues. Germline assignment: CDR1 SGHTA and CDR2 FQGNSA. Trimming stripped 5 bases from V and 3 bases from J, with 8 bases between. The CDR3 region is CASSPSRYNEQFF. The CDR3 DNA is TGTGCCAGCAGCCCGTCACGCTACAATGAGCAGTTCTTC.

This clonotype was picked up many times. The CDR3 DNA reads as TGTGCCTGGACCCGGGACTTGCCCTACGAGCAGTACTTC. It codes for CAWTRDLPYEQYF. V is TRBV30 and J is TRBJ2-7; tentative D call: TRBD2 (6 bases). V lost 4 bases and J 2 bases, leaving 12 bases between the germline ends. CDR3 size: 13 residues. Germline V gives CDR1 GTSNPN, CDR2 SVGIG (reference sequence).

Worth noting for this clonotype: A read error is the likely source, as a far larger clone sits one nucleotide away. The DNA for the CDR3 is TGTGCCAGCAGTTACGGGGTTAGAAACACCATATATTTT. This gives the protein CASSYGVRNTIYF. The rearrangement joins TRBV6-9 to TRBJ1-3, with D unresolved. V was shortened by 3 bases and J by 5 bases, with 8 bases between the two germline ends. Looked up from germline, CDR1 is MNHGY and CDR2 is SVAAGI. The CDR3 runs to 13 residues.

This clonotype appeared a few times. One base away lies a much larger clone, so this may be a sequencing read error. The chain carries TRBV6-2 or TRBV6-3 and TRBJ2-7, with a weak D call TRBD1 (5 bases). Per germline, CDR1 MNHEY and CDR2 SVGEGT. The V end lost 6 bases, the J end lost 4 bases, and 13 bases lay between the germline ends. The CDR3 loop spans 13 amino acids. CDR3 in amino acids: CASRGAVWYEQYF. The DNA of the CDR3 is TGTGCCAGCAGAGGGGCAGTTTGGTACGAGCAGTACTTC.

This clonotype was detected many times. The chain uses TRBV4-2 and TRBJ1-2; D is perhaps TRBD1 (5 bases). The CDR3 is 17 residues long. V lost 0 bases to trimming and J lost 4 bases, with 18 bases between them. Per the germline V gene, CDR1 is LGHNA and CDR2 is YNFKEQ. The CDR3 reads CASSQDRIGGVSYGYTF. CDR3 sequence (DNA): TGTGCCAGCAGCCAAGATCGGATCGGGGGGGTGAGCTATGGCTACACCTTC.

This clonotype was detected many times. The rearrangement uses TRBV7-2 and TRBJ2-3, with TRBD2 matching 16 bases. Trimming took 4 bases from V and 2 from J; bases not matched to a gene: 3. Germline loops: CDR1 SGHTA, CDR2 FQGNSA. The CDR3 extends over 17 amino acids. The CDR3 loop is CASSSGTSGRATDTQYF. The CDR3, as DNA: TGTGCCAGCAGCTCCGGGACTAGCGGGAGGGCCACAGATACGCAGTATTTT.

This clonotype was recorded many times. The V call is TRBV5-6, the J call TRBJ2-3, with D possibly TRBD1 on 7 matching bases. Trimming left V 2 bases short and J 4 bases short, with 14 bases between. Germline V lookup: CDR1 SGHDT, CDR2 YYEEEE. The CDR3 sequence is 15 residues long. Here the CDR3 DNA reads TGTGCCAGCAGCTTAGCAGGGGGGAGCGCAGATACGCAGTATTTT. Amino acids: CASSLAGGSADTQYF.

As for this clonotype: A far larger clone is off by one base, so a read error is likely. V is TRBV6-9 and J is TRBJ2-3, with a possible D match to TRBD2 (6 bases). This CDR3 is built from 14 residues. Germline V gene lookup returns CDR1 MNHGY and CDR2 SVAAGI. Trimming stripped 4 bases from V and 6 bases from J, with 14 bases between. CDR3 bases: TGTGCCAGCAGTTGGACTATCGGGAAGGATACGCAGTATTTT. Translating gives CASSWTIGKDTQYF.

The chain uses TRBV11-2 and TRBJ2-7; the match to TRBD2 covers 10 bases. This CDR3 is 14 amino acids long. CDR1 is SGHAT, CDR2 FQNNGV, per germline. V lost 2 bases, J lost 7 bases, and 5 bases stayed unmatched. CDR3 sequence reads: CASSLILAGLEQYF. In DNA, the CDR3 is TGTGCCAGCAGCTTAATACTAGCGGGATTAGAGCAGTACTTC. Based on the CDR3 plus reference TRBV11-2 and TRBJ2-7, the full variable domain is EAGVAQSPRYKIIEKRQSVAFWCNPISGHATLYWYQQILGQGPKLLIQFQNNGVVDDSQLPKDRFSAERLKGVDSTLKIQPAKLEDSAVYLCASSLILAGLEQYFGPGTRLTVT.

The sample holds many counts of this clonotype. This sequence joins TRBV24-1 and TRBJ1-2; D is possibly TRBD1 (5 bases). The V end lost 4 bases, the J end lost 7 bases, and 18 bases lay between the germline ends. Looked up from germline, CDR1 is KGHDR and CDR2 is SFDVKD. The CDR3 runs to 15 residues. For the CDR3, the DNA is TGTGCCACCAGTGACTCCGGGGCGGCTTTCGGTGGCTACACCTTC. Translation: CATSDSGAAFGGYTF.

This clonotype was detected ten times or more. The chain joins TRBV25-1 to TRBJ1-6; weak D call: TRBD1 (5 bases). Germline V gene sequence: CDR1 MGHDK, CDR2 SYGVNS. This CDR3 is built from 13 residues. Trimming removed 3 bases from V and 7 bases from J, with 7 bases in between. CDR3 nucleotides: TGTGCCAGCAGTGAGACAGAAAATTCACCCCTCCACTTT. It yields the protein CASSETENSPLHF.

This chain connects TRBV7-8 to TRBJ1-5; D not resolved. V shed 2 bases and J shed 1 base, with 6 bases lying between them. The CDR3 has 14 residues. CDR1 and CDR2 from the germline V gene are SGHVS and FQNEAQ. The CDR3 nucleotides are TGTGCCAGCAGCTTATCGGCCAGCAATCAGCCCCAGCATTTT. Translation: CASSLSASNQPQHF.

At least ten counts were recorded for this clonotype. The CDR3 sequence is CSANRGGATNYGYTF. CDR3 DNA sequence: TGCAGTGCCAACCGGGGAGGTGCCACTAACTATGGCTACACCTTC. V and J are TRBV20-1 and TRBJ1-2; D ambiguous. Per the germline V gene, CDR1 is DFQATT and CDR2 is SNEGSKA (reference sequence). The CDR3 totals 15 residues. V was shortened by 6 bases and J by 0 bases, with 17 bases between the two germline ends.

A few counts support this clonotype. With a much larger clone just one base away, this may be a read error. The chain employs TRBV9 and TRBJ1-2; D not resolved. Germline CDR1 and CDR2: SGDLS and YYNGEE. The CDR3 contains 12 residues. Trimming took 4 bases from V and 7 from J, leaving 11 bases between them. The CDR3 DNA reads TGTGCCAGCAGCTCAGCGGGTGGTGGCTACACCTTC. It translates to CASSSAGGGYTF.

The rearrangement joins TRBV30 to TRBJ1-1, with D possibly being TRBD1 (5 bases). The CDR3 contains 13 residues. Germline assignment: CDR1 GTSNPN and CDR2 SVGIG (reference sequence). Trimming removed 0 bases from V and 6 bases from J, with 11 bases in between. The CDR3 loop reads CAWSVGGAAEAFF. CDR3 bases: TGTGCCTGGAGTGTAGGTGGGGCCGCTGAAGCTTTCTTT.

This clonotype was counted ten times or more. The CDR3 nucleotides are TGTGCCAGCAGTTCCACGGACAGTAATTCACCCCTCCACTTT. Protein: CASSSTDSNSPLHF. The J gene is TRBJ1-6, the V gene TRBV28; a possible D gene is TRBD1 (6 bases). V lost 4 bases and J 6 bases, leaving 10 bases between the germline ends. The CDR3 runs to 14 residues. The germline V gene has CDR1 MDHEN and CDR2 SYDVKM.

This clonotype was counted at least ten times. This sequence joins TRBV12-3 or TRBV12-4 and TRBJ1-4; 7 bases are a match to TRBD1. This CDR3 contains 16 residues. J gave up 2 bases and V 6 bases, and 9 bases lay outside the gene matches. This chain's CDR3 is CASRSWRGQTNEKLFF. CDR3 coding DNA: TGTGCCAGCAGGAGTTGGAGGGGGCAGACTAATGAAAAACTGTTTTTT.

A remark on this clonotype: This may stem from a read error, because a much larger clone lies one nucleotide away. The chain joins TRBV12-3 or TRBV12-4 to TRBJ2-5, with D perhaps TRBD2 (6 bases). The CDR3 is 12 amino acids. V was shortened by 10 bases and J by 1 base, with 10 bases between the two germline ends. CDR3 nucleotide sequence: TGTGCCACCTGTAGCGGCCAAGAGACCCAGTACTTC. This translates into CATCSGQETQYF.